This TCR beta chain was obtained from a study of identical twins. TCRdb used MiXCR to reprocess the 5' RACE reads, holding one entry per CDR3 protein. The sample carries more than 250,000 distinct CDR3 sequences, about 8.9% recorded once. These data are also associated with another study on yellow fever vaccine responses in identical twins.

Sequenced: memory (CD45RO+) T cells sorted from blood. The source of this sequence is a woman between 18 and 29 years old in good health.

The DNA of the CDR3 is TGTGCCAGCGCGACAGGATTTACCTACGAGCAGTACTTC. Its translation: CASATGFTYEQYF. The rearrangement links TRBV21-1 to TRBJ2-7; whether TRBD1, the table's D call, matches the DNA was not checked. TRBV21-1 is a pseudogene. This CDR3 comprises 13 residues.